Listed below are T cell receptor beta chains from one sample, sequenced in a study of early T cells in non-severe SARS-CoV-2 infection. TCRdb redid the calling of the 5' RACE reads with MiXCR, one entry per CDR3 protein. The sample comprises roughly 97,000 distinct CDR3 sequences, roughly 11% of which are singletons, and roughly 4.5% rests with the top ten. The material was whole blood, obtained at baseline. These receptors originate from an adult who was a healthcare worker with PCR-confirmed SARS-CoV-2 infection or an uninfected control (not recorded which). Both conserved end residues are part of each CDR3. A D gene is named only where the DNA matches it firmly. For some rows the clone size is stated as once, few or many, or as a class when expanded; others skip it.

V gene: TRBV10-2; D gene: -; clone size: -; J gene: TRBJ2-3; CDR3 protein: CASSDMYPDTQYF; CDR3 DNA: TGCGCCAGCAGTGACATGTACCCAGATACGCAGTATTTT
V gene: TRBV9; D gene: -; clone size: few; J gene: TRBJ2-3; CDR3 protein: CASSVGGPTWGTQYF; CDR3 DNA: TGTGCCAGCAGCGTAGGCGGGCCGACCTGGGGTACGCAGTATTTT
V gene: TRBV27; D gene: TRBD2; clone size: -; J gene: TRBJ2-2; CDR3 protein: CASKGLAGTGELFF; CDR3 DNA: TGTGCCAGCAAGGGACTAGCAGGAACCGGGGAGCTGTTTTTT
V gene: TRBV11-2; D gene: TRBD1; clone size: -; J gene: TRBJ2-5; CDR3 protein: CASNEDRGQETQYF; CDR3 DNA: TGTGCCAGCAACGAGGACAGGGGACAAGAGACCCAGTACTTC
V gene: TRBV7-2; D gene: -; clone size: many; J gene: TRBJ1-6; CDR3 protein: CASSVRGGRYNSPLHF; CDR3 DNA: TGTGCCAGCAGCGTGAGGGGGGGCCGCTATAATTCACCCCTCCACTTT
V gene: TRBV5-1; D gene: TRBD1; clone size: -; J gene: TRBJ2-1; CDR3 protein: CASSYWMAGGTYNEQFF; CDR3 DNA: TGCGCCAGCAGTTATTGGATGGCAGGGGGCACCTACAATGAGCAGTTCTTC
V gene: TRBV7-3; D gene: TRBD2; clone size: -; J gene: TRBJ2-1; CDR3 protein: CASTASVAGINEQFF; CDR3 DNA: TGTGCCAGCACCGCTTCGGTAGCGGGGATAAATGAGCAGTTCTTC
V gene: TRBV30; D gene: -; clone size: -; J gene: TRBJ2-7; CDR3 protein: CAWSVQGSEQYF; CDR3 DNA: TGTGCCTGGAGTGTACAGGGTTCCGAGCAGTACTTC
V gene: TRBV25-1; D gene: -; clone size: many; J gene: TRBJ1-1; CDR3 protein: CASSEYRGTEAFF; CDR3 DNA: TGTGCCAGCAGTGAATATCGGGGCACTGAAGCTTTCTTT
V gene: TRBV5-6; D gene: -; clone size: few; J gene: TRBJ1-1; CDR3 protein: CASSLATKAFEAFF; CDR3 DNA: TGTGCCAGCAGCTTGGCCACAAAGGCGTTTGAAGCTTTCTTT
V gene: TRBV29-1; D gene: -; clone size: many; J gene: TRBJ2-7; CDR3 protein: CSVGRTYEQYF; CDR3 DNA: TGCAGCGTGGGCCGGACCTACGAGCAGTACTTC
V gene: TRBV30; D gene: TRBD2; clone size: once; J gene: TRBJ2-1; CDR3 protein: CAWSGLAHSYNEQFF; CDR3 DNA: TGTGCCTGGAGTGGACTAGCGCATTCCTACAATGAGCAGTTCTTC
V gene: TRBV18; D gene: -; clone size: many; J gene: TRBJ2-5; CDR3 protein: CASSTQQVGGGQETQYF; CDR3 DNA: TGTGCCAGCTCAACACAACAGGTGGGCGGAGGACAAGAGACCCAGTACTTC
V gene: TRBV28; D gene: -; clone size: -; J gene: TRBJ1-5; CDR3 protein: CASSRRGPNQPQHF; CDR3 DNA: TGTGCCAGCAGTCGTCGGGGCCCGAATCAGCCCCAGCATTTT
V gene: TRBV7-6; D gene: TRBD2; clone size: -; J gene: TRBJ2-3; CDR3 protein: CASSFRRGAPSEDTQYF; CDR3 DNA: TGTGCCAGCAGCTTTCGGCGGGGGGCCCCTTCGGAAGATACGCAGTATTTT
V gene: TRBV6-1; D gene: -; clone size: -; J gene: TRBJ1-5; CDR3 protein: CASSEETKGVRQPQHF; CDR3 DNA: TGTGCCAGCAGTGAAGAGACTAAAGGGGTTCGTCAGCCCCAGCATTTT
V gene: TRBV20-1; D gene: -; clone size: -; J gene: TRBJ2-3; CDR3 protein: CSATPGGTDTQYF; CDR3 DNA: TGCAGTGCTACCCCCGGGGGCACAGATACGCAGTATTTT
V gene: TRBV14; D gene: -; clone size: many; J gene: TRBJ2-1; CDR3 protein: CASSLQTEQFF; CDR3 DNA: TGTGCCAGCAGCCTACAGACTGAGCAGTTCTTC
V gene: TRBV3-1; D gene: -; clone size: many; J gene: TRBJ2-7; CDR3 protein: CASSQSGYSSYEQYF; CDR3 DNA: TGTGCCAGCAGCCAAAGTGGGTATAGTAGCTACGAGCAGTACTTC
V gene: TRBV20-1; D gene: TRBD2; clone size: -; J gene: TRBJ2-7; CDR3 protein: CSARGTGLAGGPYSPYEQYF; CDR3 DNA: TGCAGTGCTAGAGGGACAGGACTAGCGGGGGGTCCTTATTCCCCCTACGAGCAGTACTTC
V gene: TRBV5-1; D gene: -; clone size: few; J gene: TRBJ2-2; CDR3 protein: CASSPGFTGELFF; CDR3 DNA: TGCGCCAGCAGCCCGGGATTTACCGGGGAGCTGTTTTTT
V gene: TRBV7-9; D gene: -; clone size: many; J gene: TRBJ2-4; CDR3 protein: CASSLTGAKNIQYF; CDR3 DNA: TGTGCCAGCAGCTTAACAGGAGCCAAAAACATTCAGTACTTC
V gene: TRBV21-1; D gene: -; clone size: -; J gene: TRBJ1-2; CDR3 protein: CASSTNGRGYTF; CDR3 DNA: TGTGCCAGCAGTACCAACGGACGCGGCTACACCTTC
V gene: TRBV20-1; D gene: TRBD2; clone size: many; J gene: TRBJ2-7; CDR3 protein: CSVESGTSGRMGQYF; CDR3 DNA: TGCAGTGTCGAAAGTGGTACTAGCGGGAGAATGGGGCAGTACTTC
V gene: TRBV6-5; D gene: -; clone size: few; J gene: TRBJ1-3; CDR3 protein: CASSYRAISGNTIYF; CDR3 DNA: TGTGCCAGCAGTTACCGAGCGATCTCTGGAAACACCATATATTTT
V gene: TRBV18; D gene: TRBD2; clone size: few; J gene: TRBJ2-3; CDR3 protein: CASSPLAGGPRTQYF; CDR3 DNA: TGTGCCAGCTCACCGCTAGCGGGAGGGCCCCGAACGCAGTATTTT
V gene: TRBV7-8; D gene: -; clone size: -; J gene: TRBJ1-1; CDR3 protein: CASSLGRSEAFF; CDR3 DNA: TGTGCCAGCAGCTTAGGGCGATCTGAAGCTTTCTTT
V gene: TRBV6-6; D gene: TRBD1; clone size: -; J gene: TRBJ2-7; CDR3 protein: CASSNPWTGEYEQYF; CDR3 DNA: TGTGCCAGCAGTAACCCCTGGACAGGGGAATACGAGCAGTACTTC
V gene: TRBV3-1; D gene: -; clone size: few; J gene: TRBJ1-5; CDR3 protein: CASSQDLFQPQHF; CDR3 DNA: TGTGCCAGCAGCCAAGATTTATTTCAGCCCCAGCATTTT
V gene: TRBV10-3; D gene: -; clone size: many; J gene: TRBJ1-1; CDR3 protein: CAISDFTANTEAFF; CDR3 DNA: TGTGCCATCAGTGATTTCACAGCGAACACTGAAGCTTTCTTT
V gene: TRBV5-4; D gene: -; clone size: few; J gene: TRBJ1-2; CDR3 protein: CASSTDRLSYTF; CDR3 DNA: TGTGCCAGCAGCACGGACAGACTCAGCTACACCTTC
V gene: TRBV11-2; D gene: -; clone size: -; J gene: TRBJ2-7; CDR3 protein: CASSLTRDIGEQYF; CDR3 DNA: TGTGCCAGCAGCTTGACCAGGGATATAGGCGAGCAGTACTTC
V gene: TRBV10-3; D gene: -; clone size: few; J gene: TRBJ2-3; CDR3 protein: CAISGGLSTDTQYF; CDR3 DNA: TGTGCCATCAGTGGCGGGCTAAGTACAGATACGCAGTATTTT
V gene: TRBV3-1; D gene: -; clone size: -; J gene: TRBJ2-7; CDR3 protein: CASSQGHYEQYF; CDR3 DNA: TGTGCCAGCAGCCAGGGACATTATGAGCAGTACTTC
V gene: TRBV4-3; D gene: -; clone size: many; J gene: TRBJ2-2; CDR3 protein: CASSQFLRGENTGELFF; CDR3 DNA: TGCGCCAGCAGCCAATTTCTGCGCGGGGAGAACACCGGGGAGCTGTTTTTT
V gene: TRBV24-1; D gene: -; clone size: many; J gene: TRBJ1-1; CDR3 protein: CATSGPNTEAFF; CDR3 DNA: TGTGCCACCAGTGGCCCGAACACTGAAGCTTTCTTT
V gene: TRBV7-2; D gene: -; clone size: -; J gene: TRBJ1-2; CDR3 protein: CASSLNGANYGYTF; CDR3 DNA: TGTGCCAGCAGCTTAAACGGAGCTAACTATGGCTACACCTTC
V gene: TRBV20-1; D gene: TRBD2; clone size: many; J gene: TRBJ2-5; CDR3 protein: CSATAPGLAGEETQYF; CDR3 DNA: TGCAGTGCTACTGCACCGGGACTAGCGGGAGAAGAGACCCAGTACTTC
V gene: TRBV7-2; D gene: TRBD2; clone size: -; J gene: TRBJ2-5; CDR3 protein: CASSLTSGTGRETQYF; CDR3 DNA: TGTGCCAGCAGCTTAACTAGCGGGACGGGCCGCGAGACCCAGTACTTC
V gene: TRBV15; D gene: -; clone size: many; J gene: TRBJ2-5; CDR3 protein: CATSRDVKETQYF; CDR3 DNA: TGTGCCACCAGCAGAGATGTGAAGGAGACCCAGTACTTC
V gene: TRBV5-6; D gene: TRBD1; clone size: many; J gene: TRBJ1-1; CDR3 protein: CASSHSTGMNTEAFF; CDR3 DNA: TGTGCCAGCAGTCACTCGACAGGGATGAACACTGAAGCTTTCTTT
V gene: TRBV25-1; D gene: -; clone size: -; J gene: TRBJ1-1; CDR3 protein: CASRQGGFRNTEAFF; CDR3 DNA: TGTGCCAGCAGACAGGGTGGATTCAGGAACACTGAAGCTTTCTTT
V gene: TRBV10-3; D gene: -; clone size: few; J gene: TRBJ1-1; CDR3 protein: CAISEAVYGIIGNTEAFF; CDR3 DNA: TGTGCCATCAGTGAGGCGGTGTACGGAATTATAGGGAACACTGAAGCTTTCTTT
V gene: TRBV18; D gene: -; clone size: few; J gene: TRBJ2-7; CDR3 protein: CASSQDWTYEQYF; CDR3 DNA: TGTGCCAGCTCACAAGACTGGACCTACGAGCAGTACTTC
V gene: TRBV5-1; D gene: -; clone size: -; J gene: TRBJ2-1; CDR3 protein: CASSREGVVDEQFF; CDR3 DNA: TGCGCCAGCTCCCGAGAGGGGGTCGTCGATGAGCAGTTCTTC
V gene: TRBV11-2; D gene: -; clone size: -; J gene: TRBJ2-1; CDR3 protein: CASSSIQSYNEQFF; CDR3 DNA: TGTGCCAGCAGCTCGATACAGTCCTACAATGAGCAGTTCTTC
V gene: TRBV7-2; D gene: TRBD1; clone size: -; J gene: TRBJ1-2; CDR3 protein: CTSSLAVGQGGYGYTF; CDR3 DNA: TGTACCAGCAGCTTAGCCGTGGGACAGGGCGGCTATGGCTACACCTTC
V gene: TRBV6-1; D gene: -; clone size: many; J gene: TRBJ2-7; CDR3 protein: CASSSEGYEQYF; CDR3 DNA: TGTGCCAGCAGTTCCGAGGGCTACGAGCAGTACTTC
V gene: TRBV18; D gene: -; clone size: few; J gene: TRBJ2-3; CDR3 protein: CASSPQQEDTQYF; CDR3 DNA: TGTGCCAGCTCACCACAGCAGGAAGATACGCAGTATTTT
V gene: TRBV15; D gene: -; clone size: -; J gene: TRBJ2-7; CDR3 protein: CATSTGTVYEQYF; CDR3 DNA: TGTGCCACCAGCACCGGGACTGTGTACGAGCAGTACTTC
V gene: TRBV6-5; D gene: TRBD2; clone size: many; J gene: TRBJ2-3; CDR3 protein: CASTTGLAGGPLRADTQYF; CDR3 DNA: TGTGCCAGCACCACGGGGCTAGCGGGAGGGCCTTTACGGGCAGATACGCAGTATTTT
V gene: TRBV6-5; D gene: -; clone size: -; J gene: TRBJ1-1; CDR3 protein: CASSYSGDNTEAFF; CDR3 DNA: TGTGCCAGCAGTTACTCGGGAGACAATACTGAAGCTTTCTTT
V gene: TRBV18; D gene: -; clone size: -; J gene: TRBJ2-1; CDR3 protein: CASSPGTPGSNEQFF; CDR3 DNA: TGTGCCAGCTCACCCGGGACACCCGGGTCAAATGAGCAGTTCTTC
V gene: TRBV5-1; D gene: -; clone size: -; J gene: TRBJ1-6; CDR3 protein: CASSFDGPWDSPLHF; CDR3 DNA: TGCGCCAGCAGCTTTGACGGGCCTTGGGATTCACCCCTCCACTTT